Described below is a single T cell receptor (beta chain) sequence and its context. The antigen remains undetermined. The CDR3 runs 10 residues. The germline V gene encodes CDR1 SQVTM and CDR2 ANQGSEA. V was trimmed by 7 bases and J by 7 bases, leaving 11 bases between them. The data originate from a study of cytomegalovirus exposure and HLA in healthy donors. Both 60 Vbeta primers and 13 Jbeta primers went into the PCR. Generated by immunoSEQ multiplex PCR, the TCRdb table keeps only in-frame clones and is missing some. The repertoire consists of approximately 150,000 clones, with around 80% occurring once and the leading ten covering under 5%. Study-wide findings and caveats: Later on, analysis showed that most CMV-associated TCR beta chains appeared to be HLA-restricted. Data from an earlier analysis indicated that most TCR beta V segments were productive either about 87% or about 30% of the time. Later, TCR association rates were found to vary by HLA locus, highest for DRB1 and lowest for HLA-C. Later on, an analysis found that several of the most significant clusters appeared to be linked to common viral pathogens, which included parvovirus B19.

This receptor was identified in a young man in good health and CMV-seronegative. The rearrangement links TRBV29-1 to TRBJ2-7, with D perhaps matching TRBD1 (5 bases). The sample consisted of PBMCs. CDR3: CSAWTREQYF. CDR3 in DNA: TGCAGCGCTTGGACAAGGGAGCAGTACTTC.